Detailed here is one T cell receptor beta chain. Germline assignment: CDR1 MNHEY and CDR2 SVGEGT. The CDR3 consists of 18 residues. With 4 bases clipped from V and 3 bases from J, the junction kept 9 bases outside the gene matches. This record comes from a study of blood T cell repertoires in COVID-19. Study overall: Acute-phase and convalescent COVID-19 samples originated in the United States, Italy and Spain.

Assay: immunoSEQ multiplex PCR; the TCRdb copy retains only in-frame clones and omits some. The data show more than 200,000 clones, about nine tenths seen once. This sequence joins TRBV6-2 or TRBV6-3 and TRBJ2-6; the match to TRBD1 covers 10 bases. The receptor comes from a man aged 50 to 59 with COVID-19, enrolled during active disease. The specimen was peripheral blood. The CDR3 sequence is CASSWPTGGVDGANVLTF. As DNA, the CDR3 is TGTGCCAGCAGTTGGCCGACAGGGGGCGTGGATGGGGCCAACGTCCTGACTTTC.